This T cell receptor beta chain originates from a study of blood T cell repertoires in COVID-19. Across the study: Specimens from acute and convalescent COVID-19 originated in the United States, Italy and Spain. The analysed material was cDNA or gDNA that came from T cells, B-cell-depleted T cells, or PBMCs.

V was clipped by 0 bases and J by 3 bases, with 13 bases between them. This CDR3 comprises 15 residues. Germline-derived CDR1 and CDR2 are SGHRS and YFSETQ. Methods used by the authors: Estimation of nucleated cell counts was performed using reference gene primer amplification. The data were produced by immunoSEQ multiplex PCR, yet TCRdb's version contains in-frame clones alone and is incomplete. From that table come the V and J calls and clone size; the DNA was used to work out D and trimming. The data hold over 85,000 clones, with about 87% observed a single time. Sequencing was performed on peripheral blood. This rearrangement joins TRBV5-1 to TRBJ2-7; D possibly corresponds to TRBD1 (6 bases). This clonotype was obtained from a human donor with acute or convalescent COVID-19. The donor label of this sample is uncertain. This CDR3 is CASSLALQGLYEQYF. The CDR3 DNA is TGCGCCAGCAGCTTGGCCTTACAGGGTCTCTACGAGCAGTACTTC. The whole variable domain, filled in from reference TRBV5-1 and TRBJ2-7, reads KAGVTQTPRYLIKTRGQQVTLSCSPISGHRSVSWYQQTPGQGLQFLFEYFSETQRNKGNFPGRFSGRQFSNSRSEMNVSTLELGDSALYLCASSLALQGLYEQYFGPGTRLTVT.